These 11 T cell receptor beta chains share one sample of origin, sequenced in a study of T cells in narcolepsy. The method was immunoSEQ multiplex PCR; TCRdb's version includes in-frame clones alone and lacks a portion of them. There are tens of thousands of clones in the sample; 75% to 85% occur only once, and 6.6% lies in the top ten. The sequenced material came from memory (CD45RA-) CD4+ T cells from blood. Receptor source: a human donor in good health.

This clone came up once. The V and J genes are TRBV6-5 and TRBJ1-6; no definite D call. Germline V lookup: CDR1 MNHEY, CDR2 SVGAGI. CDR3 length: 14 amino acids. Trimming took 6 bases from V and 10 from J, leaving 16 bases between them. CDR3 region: CASRLPQVVSPLHF. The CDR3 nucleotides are TGTGCCAGCAGATTACCCCAAGTAGTCTCACCCCTCCACTTT.

The CDR3 DNA follows: TGTGCCAGCAGCACGGGACTAGCGGGAGCAGGAGAGACCCAGTACTTC. The encoded protein is CASSTGLAGAGETQYF. The chain links TRBV9 to TRBJ2-5; 14 nucleotides match TRBD2. This CDR3 is built from 16 residues. Germline trimming cut 4 bases from V and 4 bases from J; bases unmatched to any gene: 6. From germline, CDR1 is SGDLS and CDR2 YYNGEE.

The CDR3 DNA reads as TGCGCCAGCAGCTCCCCTGTGGGGGGTGAGCAGTTCTTC. This encodes CASSSPVGGEQFF. The genes are TRBV5-1 and TRBJ2-1; D possibly corresponds to TRBD2 (6 bases). The CDR3 covers 13 residues. The V gene's germline CDR1 is SGHRS and CDR2 YFSETQ. The V end was cut by 3 bases, the J end by 9 bases, with 13 bases between.

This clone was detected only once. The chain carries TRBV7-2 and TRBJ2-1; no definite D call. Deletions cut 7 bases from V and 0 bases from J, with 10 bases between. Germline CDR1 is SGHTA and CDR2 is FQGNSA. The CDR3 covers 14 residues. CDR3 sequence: CASTPRGSYNEQFF. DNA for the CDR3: TGTGCCAGCACACCGAGAGGCTCCTACAATGAGCAGTTCTTC.

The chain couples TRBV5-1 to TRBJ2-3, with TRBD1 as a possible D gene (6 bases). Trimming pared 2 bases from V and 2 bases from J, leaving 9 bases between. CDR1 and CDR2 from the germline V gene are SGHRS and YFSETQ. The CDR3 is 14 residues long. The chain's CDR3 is CASSFGQNTDTQYF. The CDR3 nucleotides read TGCGCCAGCAGCTTCGGACAGAACACAGATACGCAGTATTTT. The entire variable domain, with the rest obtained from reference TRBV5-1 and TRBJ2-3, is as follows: KAGVTQTPRYLIKTRGQQVTLSCSPISGHRSVSWYQQTPGQGLQFLFEYFSETQRNKGNFPGRFSGRQFSNSRSEMNVSTLELGDSALYLCASSFGQNTDTQYFGPGTRLTVL.

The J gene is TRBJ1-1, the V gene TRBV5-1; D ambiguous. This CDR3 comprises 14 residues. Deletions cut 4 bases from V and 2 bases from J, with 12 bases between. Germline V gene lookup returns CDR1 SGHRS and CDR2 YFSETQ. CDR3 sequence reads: CASSREMINTEAFF. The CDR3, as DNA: TGCGCCAGCAGCAGGGAGATGATTAACACTGAAGCTTTCTTT.

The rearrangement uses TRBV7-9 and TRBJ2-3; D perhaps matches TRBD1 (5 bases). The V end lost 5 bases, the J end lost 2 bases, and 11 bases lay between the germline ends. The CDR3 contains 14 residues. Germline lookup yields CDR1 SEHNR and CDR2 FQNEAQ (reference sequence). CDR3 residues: CASSPTTATDTQYF. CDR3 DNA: TGTGCCAGCAGCCCAACGACAGCCACAGATACGCAGTATTTT.

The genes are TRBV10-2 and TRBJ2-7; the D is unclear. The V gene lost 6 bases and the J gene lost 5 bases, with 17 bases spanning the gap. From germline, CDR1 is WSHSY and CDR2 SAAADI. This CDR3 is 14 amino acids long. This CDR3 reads CASRTVRRSDEQYF. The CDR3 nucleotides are TGCGCCAGCAGAACAGTACGCCGAAGTGACGAGCAGTACTTC.

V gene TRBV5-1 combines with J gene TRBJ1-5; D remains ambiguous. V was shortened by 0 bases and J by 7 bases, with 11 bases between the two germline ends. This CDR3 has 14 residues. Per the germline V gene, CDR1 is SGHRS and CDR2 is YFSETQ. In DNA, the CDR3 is TGCGCCAGCAGCTTGGGCGGGGTGGGACAGCCCCAGCATTTT. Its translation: CASSLGGVGQPQHF.

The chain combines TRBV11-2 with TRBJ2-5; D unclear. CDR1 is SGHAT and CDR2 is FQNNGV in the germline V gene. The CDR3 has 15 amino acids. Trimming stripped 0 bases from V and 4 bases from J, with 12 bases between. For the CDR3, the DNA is TGTGCCAGCAGCTTAGATCGGCCCTCTCGAGAGACCCAGTACTTC. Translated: CASSLDRPSRETQYF. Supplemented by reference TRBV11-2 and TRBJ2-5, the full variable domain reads EAGVAQSPRYKIIEKRQSVAFWCNPISGHATLYWYQQILGQGPKLLIQFQNNGVVDDSQLPKDRFSAERLKGVDSTLKIQPAKLEDSAVYLCASSLDRPSRETQYFGPGTRLLVL.

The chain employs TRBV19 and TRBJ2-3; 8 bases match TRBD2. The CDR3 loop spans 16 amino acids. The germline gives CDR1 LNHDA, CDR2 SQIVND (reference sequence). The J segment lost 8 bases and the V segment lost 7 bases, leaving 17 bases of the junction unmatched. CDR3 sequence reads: CASTHLRGGRPGTQYF. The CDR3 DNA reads TGTGCCAGTACTCACCTCCGGGGGGGCAGGCCCGGTACGCAGTATTTT.